This T cell receptor beta chain was recorded in a study of CD4+ T cells in melanoma. The assay was immunoSEQ multiplex PCR, and TCRdb's table has in-frame clones only and misses some. In the table there are 4,000 to 5,000 clones, about 61% of which are singletons. CDR1 is KGHSH and CDR2 is LQKENI in the germline V gene. Trimming removed 3 bases from V and 0 bases from J, with 12 bases in between. The CDR3 is made up of 17 amino acids. The sample taken for sequencing was cells from a culture (not recorded whether cultured in vitro). The TCR sequence derives from a human donor with melanoma. The V and J genes are TRBV18 and TRBJ2-6; TRBD2 is a possible D gene (5 bases). CDR3 bases: TGTGCCAGCTCACCGGAGGTCGGACTCTCTGGGGCCAACGTCCTGACTTTC. This translates into CASSPEVGLSGANVLTF.